A selection of T cell receptor beta chains follows, all from one sample in a study of human T cells and chemical hapten exposure. MiXCR, applied by TCRdb to the RACE reads, yields one record per CDR3 protein. The profile shows approximately 120,000 distinct CDR3 sequences, 9.2% of them singletons. The specimen comprised whole blood, sampled in connection with sensitization to the hapten diphenylcyclopropenone (DPC). These receptors were collected from a woman aged 35 to 49 with alopecia areata. Some clones in this sample may be carry-over from other donors' samples. The CDR3 runs from the conserved cysteine through the conserved F or W. Each record gives: V gene, clone size, J gene, D gene, CDR3 DNA, CDR3 protein. D genes are given only for firm matches. Not every row has a clone size; where given, it reads once, few, many or a size class.

V: TRBV19; size: few; J: TRBJ2-1; D: -; DNA: TGTGCCAGTAGTATCGAGGGGGGGCCCCTACAATACAATGAGCAGTTCTTC; CDR3: CASSIEGGPLQYNEQFF
V: TRBV29-1; size: -; J: TRBJ2-7; D: TRBD1; DNA: TGCAGCGGGACAGGTGGATACGAGCAGTACTTC; CDR3: CSGTGGYEQYF
V: TRBV29-1; size: -; J: TRBJ1-2; D: TRBD1; DNA: TGCAGCGTTGCGGCGGGACAGGTAGTCAACTATGGCTACACCTTC; CDR3: CSVAAGQVVNYGYTF
V: TRBV6-2/TRBV6-3; size: many; J: TRBJ2-1; D: TRBD1; DNA: TGTGCCAGCAGGGGCCGGGACAGGGTCCACAATGAGCAGTTCTTC; CDR3: CASRGRDRVHNEQFF
V: TRBV4-3; size: -; J: TRBJ2-7; D: TRBD1; DNA: TGCGCCAGCAGCCAAGATCCGTTAGGGACAGTAAAGCAGTACTTC; CDR3: CASSQDPLGTVKQYF
V: TRBV4-2; size: many; J: TRBJ1-5; D: -; DNA: TGTGCCAGCAGCGAGACTAACCATGGAGCGGTGAGCAATCAGCCCCAGCATTTT; CDR3: CASSETNHGAVSNQPQHF
V: TRBV29-1; size: many; J: TRBJ2-1; D: TRBD2; DNA: TGCAGCGTTGAGTCTAGCGGGGGGGAAACCGACAATGAGCAGTTCTTC; CDR3: CSVESSGGETDNEQFF
V: TRBV5-1; size: few; J: TRBJ2-2; D: -; DNA: TGCGCCAGCAGCTCAGGAGGGGCAGCGAACACCGGGGAGCTGTTTTTT; CDR3: CASSSGGAANTGELFF
V: TRBV7-3; size: few; J: TRBJ1-2; D: -; DNA: TGTGCCAGCAGCATCGGGACGGGTTATGGCTACACCTTC; CDR3: CASSIGTGYGYTF
V: TRBV5-1; size: -; J: TRBJ1-6; D: -; DNA: TGCGCCAGCAGCTTGGAGGCAGATAATTCACCCCTCCACTTT; CDR3: CASSLEADNSPLHF
V: TRBV5-1; size: many; J: TRBJ1-1; D: -; DNA: TGCGCCAGCAGCGATTATGGAAAGCTTTTCTTT; CDR3: CASSDYGKLFF
V: TRBV9; size: -; J: TRBJ2-2; D: -; DNA: TGTGCCAGCAGCGTTGGCAGGCTTGACACCGGGGAGCTGTTTTTT; CDR3: CASSVGRLDTGELFF
V: TRBV29-1; size: few; J: TRBJ1-1; D: TRBD1; DNA: TGCAGCGTTGAAGCCAGCAGGGGGCCTGAAAACACTGAAGCTTTCTTT; CDR3: CSVEASRGPENTEAFF
V: TRBV20-1; size: many; J: TRBJ1-2; D: -; DNA: TGCAGTGCTCTAATGGGGTATGGCTACACCTTC; CDR3: CSALMGYGYTF
V: TRBV6-5; size: many; J: TRBJ1-1; D: -; DNA: TGTGCCAGCAGTTACACAGGTCCGAACACTGAAGCTTTCTTT; CDR3: CASSYTGPNTEAFF
V: TRBV5-1; size: -; J: TRBJ2-1; D: TRBD2; DNA: TGCGCCAGCAGCTTTACTAGCGGGGGTCCTAATTACATGAATGAGCAGTTCTTC; CDR3: CASSFTSGGPNYMNEQFF
V: TRBV28; size: few; J: TRBJ2-5; D: -; DNA: TGTGCCAGCAGTTTAGATAATCGTTTGGGGACGGGGGTGGAGACCCAGTACTTC; CDR3: CASSLDNRLGTGVETQYF
V: TRBV6-4; size: many; J: TRBJ1-1; D: -; DNA: TGTGCCAGCAGTAGGGACCGGAACACTGAAGCTTTCTTT; CDR3: CASSRDRNTEAFF
V: TRBV7-9; size: many; J: TRBJ1-2; D: TRBD1; DNA: TGTGCCAGCAGCTCCGGACAGGGGGCTAACTATGGCTACACCTTC; CDR3: CASSSGQGANYGYTF
V: TRBV4-2; size: many; J: TRBJ2-2; D: -; DNA: TGTGCCAGCAGCCAAAGATCGGCGGGAACCTCGAACACCGGGGAGCTGTTTTTT; CDR3: CASSQRSAGTSNTGELFF
V: TRBV4-3; size: few; J: TRBJ1-2; D: -; DNA: TGCGCCAGCAGCCAAGATCGGGCGGACTATGGCTACACCTTC; CDR3: CASSQDRADYGYTF
V: TRBV11-2; size: -; J: TRBJ2-2; D: -; DNA: TGTGCCAGCAGCTTAGCCCCCACAGGGGAGCTGTTTTTT; CDR3: CASSLAPTGELFF
V: TRBV6-2/TRBV6-3; size: -; J: TRBJ2-7; D: -; DNA: TGTGCCAGCAGTTATGGCAGTCCCTACGAGCAGTACTTC; CDR3: CASSYGSPYEQYF
V: TRBV7-2; size: many; J: TRBJ2-3; D: -; DNA: TGTGCCAGCAGCTCTAGACCCGGGACTGGCATCACAGATACGCAGTATTTT; CDR3: CASSSRPGTGITDTQYF
V: TRBV14; size: many; J: TRBJ2-7; D: -; DNA: TGTGCCAGCAGCCTACTCTCCTACGAGCAGTACTTC; CDR3: CASSLLSYEQYF
V: TRBV4-3; size: -; J: TRBJ2-3; D: TRBD2; DNA: TGCGCCAGCAGCCAAGTTTTAGCGGGGGGGCCTGGCACGCAGTATTTT; CDR3: CASSQVLAGGPGTQYF
V: TRBV27; size: many; J: TRBJ1-4; D: -; DNA: TGTGCCAGCAGAATTTCTACAGGGAATCTCGAAAAACTGTTTTTT; CDR3: CASRISTGNLEKLFF
V: TRBV7-9; size: -; J: TRBJ1-1; D: -; DNA: TGTGCCAGCAGCCTGGGGTGGGGGAACACTGAAGCTTTCTTT; CDR3: CASSLGWGNTEAFF
V: TRBV7-9; size: -; J: TRBJ1-2; D: -; DNA: TGTGCCAGCAGCTTAGCTCTGCAGGGAGGCACCTTC; CDR3: CASSLALQGGTF
V: TRBV7-2; size: many; J: TRBJ2-2; D: -; DNA: TGTGCCAGCAGCTTAGCCCTAGCGCGGACCGGGGAGCTGTTTTTT; CDR3: CASSLALARTGELFF
V: TRBV4-1; size: few; J: TRBJ2-5; D: TRBD2; DNA: TGCGCCAGCAGCCAAGGGACTAGCGGGGGTGAGACCCAGTACTTC; CDR3: CASSQGTSGGETQYF
V: TRBV28; size: -; J: TRBJ1-6; D: TRBD1; DNA: TGTGCCAGCAGTTCGTTCGGGGCCGACAGGGGCTATAATTCACCCCTCCACTTT; CDR3: CASSSFGADRGYNSPLHF
V: TRBV20-1; size: -; J: TRBJ2-3; D: TRBD2; DNA: TGCAGTGCTAGCCCGGGACTAGCGGTCCGGGATACGCAGTATTTT; CDR3: CSASPGLAVRDTQYF